These T cell receptor beta chains were read from a single sample in a study of T cells in Graves' hyperthyroidism and ophthalmopathy. A single record per CDR3 protein comes from TCRdb applying MiXCR to the multiplex PCR reads. The sample consists of a few hundred thousand distinct CDR3 sequences, just over 45% of them appearing once. Sequences were obtained from peripheral blood or thyroid tissue (not recorded which). All receptors derive from a woman aged 18-29 years with Graves' hyperthyroidism. Each CDR3 is given with its conserved first and last residue. D genes are given only for firm matches. Clone size is given for some rows only: seen once, a few or many times, or a class if the clone is expanded.

>-|TRBD1|TRBJ2-5|TRBV9
CASSVGPGQGVRETQYF
TGTGCCAGCAGCGTAGGCCCGGGACAGGGAGTAAGAGAGACCCAGTACTTC
>-|TRBD1|TRBJ2-5|TRBV6-1
CAGSTGGRETQYF
TGTGCCGGCAGTACAGGGGGCAGGGAGACCCAGTACTTC
>many|TRBD1|TRBJ1-5|TRBV19
CASSTTQGAQPQHF
TGTGCCAGTAGTACCACACAGGGGGCTCAGCCCCAGCATTTT
>once|-|TRBJ1-5|TRBV7-3
CASSQEGEGNQPQHF
TGTGCCAGCAGCCAAGAAGGGGAGGGCAATCAGCCCCAGCATTTT
>many|-|TRBJ1-1|TRBV5-1
CASSLEFSENTEAFF
TGCGCCAGCAGCTTGGAGTTCAGCGAGAACACTGAAGCTTTCTTT
>few|TRBD2|TRBJ2-4|TRBV29-1
CSARLAGNKNIQYF
TGCAGCGCCAGACTAGCGGGAAACAAAAACATTCAGTACTTC
>many|TRBD2|TRBJ2-5|TRBV3-1
CASSQDIPQEREGMGSETQYF
TGTGCCAGCAGCCAAGATATACCCCAGGAGCGGGAGGGGATGGGTTCGGAGACCCAGTACTTC
>-|TRBD1|TRBJ1-1|TRBV20-1
CSATWTGDTEAFF
TGCAGTGCTACCTGGACAGGGGACACTGAAGCTTTCTTT
>-|-|TRBJ1-6|TRBV12-3/TRBV12-4
CASRRGERSPLHF
TGTGCCAGCCGGAGGGGGGAGCGGTCACCCCTCCACTTT
>once|-|TRBJ2-5|TRBV2
CASSVSGHSYQETQYF
TGTGCCAGCAGTGTTAGTGGACATTCGTACCAAGAGACCCAGTACTTC
>many|TRBD1|TRBJ2-2|TRBV7-3
CASRTGTNTGELFF
TGTGCCAGCAGGACAGGGACCAACACCGGGGAGCTGTTTTTT
>few|-|TRBJ2-7|TRBV4-3
CASSQESWTTSYEQYF
TGCGCCAGCAGCCAAGAAAGCTGGACTACTTCCTACGAGCAGTACTTC
>-|-|TRBJ2-5|TRBV20-1
CSARRGSYSNQPQYF
TGCAGTGCTAGAAGGGGGAGCTATAGCAATCAGCCCCAGTACTTC
>few|-|TRBJ2-5|TRBV2
CASSYSAGQETQYF
TGTGCCAGCAGTTACTCGGCGGGCCAAGAGACCCAGTACTTC
>many|-|TRBJ2-5|TRBV5-1
CASSLMFETQYF
TGCGCCAGCAGCTTGATGTTCGAGACCCAGTACTTC
>-|-|TRBJ1-1|TRBV12-3/TRBV12-4
CASSFAGVMAFF
TGTGCCAGCAGCTTTGCAGGGGTTATGGCTTTCTTT
>-|-|TRBJ2-6|TRBV29-1
CSVEDRGGYVLTF
TGCAGCGTAGAGGACCGTGGAGGTTACGTCCTGACTTTC
>many|-|TRBJ2-7|TRBV5-8
CASSLDGTTSYEQYF
TGTGCCAGCAGCTTGGACGGGACCACTTCCTACGAGCAGTACTTC
>many|-|TRBJ1-1|TRBV11-3
CASSPKRQRNTEAFF
TGTGCCAGCAGCCCCAAACGGCAGAGGAACACTGAAGCTTTCTTT
>many|TRBD2|TRBJ2-7|TRBV6-5
CASSETPGTSDEQYF
TGTGCCAGCAGTGAAACGCCCGGGACTAGCGACGAGCAGTACTTC
>-|TRBD1|TRBJ1-2|TRBV9
CASSPEQGAYTF
TGTGCCAGCAGCCCGGAACAGGGGGCTTACACCTTC
>-|TRBD1|TRBJ1-1|TRBV10-3
CAISGTGKGNTEAFF
TGTGCCATCAGCGGGACAGGGAAAGGAAACACTGAAGCTTTCTTT
>-|TRBD2|TRBJ2-7|TRBV15
CATSRGLAASYEQYF
TGTGCCACCAGCAGAGGACTAGCGGCCTCCTACGAGCAGTACTTC
>few|TRBD2|TRBJ2-5|TRBV20-1
CSALGGLAGGRFQETQYF
TGCAGTGCTTTAGGAGGGCTAGCGGGAGGCCGGTTCCAAGAGACCCAGTACTTC
>once|-|TRBJ2-3|TRBV20-1
CSALQATDTQYF
TGCAGTGCTCTTCAGGCCACAGATACGCAGTATTTT
>many|TRBD1|TRBJ1-5|TRBV6-1
CATQDRANQPQHF
TGTGCCACACAGGACAGGGCTAATCAGCCCCAGCATTTT
>few|TRBD1|TRBJ2-2|TRBV27
CASSSGQGRGELFF
TGTGCCAGCAGTTCTGGACAGGGGAGAGGGGAGCTGTTTTTT
>-|TRBD2|TRBJ2-5|TRBV7-4
CASSLDLISGIGETQYF
TGTGCCAGCAGCTTAGATCTGATTAGCGGGATTGGAGAGACCCAGTACTTC
>many|TRBD1|TRBJ1-1|TRBV5-6
CASSSGTDLMNTEAFF
TGTGCCAGCAGCTCGGGGACAGACCTTATGAACACTGAAGCTTTCTTT
>-|-|TRBJ1-2|TRBV11-3
CASSPHVAARYGYTF
TGTGCCAGCAGCCCCCATGTAGCGGCTCGGTATGGCTACACCTTC
>many|-|TRBJ1-2|TRBV6-5
CASSPRPTTSNYGYTF
TGTGCCAGCAGTCCCCGACCGACTACTAGTAACTATGGCTACACCTTC
>many|-|TRBJ1-1|TRBV12-3/TRBV12-4
CASSPNWGFGLNTEAFF
TGTGCCAGCAGCCCGAATTGGGGGTTTGGTTTGAACACTGAAGCTTTCTTT
>-|TRBD1|TRBJ1-4|TRBV5-8
CTSPTGAGEKLFF
TGTACCAGCCCAACAGGGGCGGGAGAAAAACTGTTTTTT